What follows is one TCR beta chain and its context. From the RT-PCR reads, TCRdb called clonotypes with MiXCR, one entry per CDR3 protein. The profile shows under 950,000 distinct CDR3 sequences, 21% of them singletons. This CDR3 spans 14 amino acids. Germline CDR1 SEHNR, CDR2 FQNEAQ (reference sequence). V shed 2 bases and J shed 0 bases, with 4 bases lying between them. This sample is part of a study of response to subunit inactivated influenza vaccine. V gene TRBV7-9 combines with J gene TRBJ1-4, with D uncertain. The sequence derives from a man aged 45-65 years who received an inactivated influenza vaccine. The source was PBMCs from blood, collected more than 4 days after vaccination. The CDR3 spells CASSLKATNEKLFF. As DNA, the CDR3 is TGTGCCAGCAGCTTAAAAGCAACTAATGAAAAACTGTTTTTT.